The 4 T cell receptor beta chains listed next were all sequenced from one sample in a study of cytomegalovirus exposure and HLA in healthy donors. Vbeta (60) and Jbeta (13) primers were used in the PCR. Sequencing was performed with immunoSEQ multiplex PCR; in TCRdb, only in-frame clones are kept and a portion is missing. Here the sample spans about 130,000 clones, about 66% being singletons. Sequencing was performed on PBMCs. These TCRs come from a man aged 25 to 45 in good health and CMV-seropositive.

The CDR3, as DNA: TGTGCCAGCAGCCGTCAGACTAGCGGGAGTACGCAGTTCTTC. This encodes CASSRQTSGSTQFF. The V gene is TRBV7-3, the J gene TRBJ2-1, with 12 bases that match TRBD2. Trimming removed 5 bases from V and 12 bases from J; junction bases left unmatched: 8. The germline V gene has CDR1 SGHTA and CDR2 FQGTGA. The CDR3 has 14 amino acids.

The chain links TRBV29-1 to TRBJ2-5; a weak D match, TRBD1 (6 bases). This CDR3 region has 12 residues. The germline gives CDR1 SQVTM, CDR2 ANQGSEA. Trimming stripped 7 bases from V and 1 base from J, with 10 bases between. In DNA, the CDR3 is TGCAGCGCGGGACACATCCAAGAGACCCAGTACTTC. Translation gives CSAGHIQETQYF.

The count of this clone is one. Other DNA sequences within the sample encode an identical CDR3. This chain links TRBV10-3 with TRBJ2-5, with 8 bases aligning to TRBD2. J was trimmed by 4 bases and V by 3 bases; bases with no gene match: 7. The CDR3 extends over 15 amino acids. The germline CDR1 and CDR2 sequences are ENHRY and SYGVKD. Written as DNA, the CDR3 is TGTGCCATCAGTGACGGGAGGGCAGGTGGAGAGACCCAGTACTTC. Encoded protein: CAISDGRAGGETQYF.

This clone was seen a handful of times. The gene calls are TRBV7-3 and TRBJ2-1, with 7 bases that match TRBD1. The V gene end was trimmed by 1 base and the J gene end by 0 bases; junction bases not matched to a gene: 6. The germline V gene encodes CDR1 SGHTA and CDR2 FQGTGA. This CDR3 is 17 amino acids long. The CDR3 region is CASSLMGDRSSYNEQFF. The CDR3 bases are TGTGCCAGCAGCTTAATGGGGGACAGAAGCTCCTACAATGAGCAGTTCTTC.